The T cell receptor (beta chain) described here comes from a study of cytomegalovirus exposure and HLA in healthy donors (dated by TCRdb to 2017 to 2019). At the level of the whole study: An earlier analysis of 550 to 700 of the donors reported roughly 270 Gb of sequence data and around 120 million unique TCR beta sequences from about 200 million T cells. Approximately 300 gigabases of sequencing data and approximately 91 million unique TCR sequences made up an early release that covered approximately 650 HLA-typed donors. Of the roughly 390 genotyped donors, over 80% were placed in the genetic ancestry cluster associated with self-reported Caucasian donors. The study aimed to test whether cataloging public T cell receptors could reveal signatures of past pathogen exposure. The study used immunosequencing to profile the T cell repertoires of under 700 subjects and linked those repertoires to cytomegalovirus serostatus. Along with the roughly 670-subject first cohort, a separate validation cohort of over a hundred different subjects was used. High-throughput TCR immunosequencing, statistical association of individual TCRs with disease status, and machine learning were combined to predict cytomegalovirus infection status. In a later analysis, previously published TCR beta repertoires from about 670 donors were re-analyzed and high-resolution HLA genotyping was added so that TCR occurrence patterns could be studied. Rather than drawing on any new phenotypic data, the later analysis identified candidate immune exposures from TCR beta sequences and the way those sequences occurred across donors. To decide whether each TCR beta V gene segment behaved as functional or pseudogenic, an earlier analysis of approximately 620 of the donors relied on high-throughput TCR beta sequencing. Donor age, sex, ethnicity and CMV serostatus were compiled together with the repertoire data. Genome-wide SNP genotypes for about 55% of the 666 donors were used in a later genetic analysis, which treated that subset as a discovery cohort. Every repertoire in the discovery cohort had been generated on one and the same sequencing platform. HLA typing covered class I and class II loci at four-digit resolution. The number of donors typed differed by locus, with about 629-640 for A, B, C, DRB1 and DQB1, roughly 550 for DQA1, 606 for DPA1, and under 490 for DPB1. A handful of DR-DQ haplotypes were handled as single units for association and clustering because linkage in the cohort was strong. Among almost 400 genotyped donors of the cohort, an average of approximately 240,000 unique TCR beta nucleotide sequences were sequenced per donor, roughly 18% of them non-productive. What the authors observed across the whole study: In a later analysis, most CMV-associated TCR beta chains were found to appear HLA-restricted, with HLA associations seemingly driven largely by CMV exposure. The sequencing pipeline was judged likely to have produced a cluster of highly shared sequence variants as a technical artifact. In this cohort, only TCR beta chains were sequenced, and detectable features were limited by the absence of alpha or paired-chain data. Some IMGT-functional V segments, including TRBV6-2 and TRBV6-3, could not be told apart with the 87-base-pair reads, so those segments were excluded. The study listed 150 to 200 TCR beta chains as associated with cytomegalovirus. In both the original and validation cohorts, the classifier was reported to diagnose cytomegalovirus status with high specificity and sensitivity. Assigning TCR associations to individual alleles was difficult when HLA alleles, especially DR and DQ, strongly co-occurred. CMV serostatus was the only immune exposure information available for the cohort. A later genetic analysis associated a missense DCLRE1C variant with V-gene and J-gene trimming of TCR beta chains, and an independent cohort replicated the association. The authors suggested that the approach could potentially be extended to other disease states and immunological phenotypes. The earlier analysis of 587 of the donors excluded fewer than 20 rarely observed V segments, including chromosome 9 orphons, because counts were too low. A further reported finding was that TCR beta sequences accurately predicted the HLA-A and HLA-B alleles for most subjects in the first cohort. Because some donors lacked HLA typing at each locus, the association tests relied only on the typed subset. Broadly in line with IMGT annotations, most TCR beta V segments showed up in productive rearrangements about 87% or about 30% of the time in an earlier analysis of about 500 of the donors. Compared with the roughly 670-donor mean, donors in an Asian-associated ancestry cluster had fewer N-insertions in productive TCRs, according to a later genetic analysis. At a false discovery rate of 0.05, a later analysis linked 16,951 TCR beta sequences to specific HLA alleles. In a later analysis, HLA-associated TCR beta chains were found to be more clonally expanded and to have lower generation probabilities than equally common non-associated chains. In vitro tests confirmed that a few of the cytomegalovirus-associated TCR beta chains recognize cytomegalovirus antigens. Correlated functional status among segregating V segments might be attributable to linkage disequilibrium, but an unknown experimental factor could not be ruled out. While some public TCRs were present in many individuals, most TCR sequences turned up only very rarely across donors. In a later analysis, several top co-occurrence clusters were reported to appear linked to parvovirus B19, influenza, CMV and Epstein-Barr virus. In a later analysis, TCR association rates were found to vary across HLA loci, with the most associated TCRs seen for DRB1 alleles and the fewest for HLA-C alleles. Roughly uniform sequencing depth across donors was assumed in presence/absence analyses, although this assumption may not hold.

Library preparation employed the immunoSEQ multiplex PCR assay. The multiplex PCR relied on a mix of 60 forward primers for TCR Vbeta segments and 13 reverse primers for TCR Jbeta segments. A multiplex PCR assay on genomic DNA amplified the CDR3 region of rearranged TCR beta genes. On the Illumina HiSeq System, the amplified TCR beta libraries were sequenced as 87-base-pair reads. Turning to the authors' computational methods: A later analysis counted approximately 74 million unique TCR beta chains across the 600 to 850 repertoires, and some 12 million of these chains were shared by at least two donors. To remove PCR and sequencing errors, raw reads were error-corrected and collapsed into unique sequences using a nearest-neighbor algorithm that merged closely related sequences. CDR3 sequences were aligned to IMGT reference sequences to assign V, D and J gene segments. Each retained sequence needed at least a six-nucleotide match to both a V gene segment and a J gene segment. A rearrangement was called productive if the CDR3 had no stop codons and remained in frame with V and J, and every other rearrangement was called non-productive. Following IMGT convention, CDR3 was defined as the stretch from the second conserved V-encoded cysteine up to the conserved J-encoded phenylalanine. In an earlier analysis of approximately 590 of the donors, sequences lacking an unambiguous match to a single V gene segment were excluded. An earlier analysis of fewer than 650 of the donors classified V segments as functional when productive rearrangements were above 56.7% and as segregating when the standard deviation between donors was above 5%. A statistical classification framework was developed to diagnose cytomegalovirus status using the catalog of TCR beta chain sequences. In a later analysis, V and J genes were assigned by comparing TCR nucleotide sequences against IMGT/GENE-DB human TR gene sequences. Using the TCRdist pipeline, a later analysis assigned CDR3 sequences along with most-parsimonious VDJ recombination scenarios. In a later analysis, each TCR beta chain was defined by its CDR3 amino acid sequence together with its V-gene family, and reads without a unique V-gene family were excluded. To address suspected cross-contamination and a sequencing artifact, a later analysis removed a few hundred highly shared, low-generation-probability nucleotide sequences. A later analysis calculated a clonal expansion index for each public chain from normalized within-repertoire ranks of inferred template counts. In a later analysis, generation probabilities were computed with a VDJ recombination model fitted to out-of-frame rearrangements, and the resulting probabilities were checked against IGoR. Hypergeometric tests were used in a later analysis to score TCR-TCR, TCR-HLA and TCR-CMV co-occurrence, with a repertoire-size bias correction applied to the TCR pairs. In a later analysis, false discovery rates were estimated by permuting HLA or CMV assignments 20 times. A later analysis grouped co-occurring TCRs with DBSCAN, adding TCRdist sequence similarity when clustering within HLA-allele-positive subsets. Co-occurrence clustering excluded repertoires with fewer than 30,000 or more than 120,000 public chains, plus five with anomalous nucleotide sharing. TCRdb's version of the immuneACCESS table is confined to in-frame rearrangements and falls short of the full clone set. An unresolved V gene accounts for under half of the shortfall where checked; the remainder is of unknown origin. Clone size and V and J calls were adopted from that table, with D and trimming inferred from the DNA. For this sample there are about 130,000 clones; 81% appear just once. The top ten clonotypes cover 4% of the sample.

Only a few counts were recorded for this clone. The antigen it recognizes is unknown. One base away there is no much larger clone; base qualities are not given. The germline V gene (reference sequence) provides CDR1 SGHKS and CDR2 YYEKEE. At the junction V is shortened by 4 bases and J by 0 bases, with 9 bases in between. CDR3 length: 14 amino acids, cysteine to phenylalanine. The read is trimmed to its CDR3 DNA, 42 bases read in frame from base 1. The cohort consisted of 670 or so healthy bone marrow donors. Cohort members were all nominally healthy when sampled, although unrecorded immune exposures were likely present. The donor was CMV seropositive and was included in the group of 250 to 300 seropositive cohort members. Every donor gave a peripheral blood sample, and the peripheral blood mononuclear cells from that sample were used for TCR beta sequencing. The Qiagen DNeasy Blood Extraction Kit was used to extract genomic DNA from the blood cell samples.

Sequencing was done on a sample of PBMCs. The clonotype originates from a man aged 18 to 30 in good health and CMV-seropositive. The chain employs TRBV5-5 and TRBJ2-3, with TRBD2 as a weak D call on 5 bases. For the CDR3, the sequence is CASSPGTSTDTQYF. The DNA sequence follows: TGTGCCAGCAGCCCGGGAACTAGCACAGATACGCAGTATTTT. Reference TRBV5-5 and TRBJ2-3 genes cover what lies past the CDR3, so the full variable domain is DAGVTQSPTHLIKTRGQQVTLRCSPISGHKSVSWYQQVLGQGPQFIFQYYEKEERGRGNFPDRFSARQFPNYSSELNVNALLLGDSALYLCASSPGTSTDTQYFGPGTRLTVL.